This record covers a single TCR beta chain. This sample stems from a study of T cell changes during pregnancy in multiple sclerosis. The CDR3 contains 15 residues. CDR1 is ENHRY and CDR2 is SYGVKD in the germline V gene. Trimming took 4 bases from V and 1 from J; bases not matched to a gene: 4. Only in-frame clones appear in the TCRdb table, and some are missing; sequencing was by immunoSEQ multiplex PCR. This sample has 45,000 to 55,000 clones, with more than 85% found just once. The specimen was peripheral blood, collected after pregnancy. The clonotype originates from a female donor with multiple sclerosis, enrolled in a pregnancy study. This chain uses TRBV10-3 with TRBJ1-2, with 9 bases matching TRBD1. The chain's CDR3 is CAISGGQGSNYGYTF. CDR3 sequence (DNA): TGTGCCATCAGTGGAGGACAGGGGAGTAACTATGGCTACACCTTC.